The clone carrying this TCR beta chain was observed a handful of times. This specimen comes from a study of Graves' ophthalmopathy and Graves' hyperthyroidism. As the template, RNA transcripts were used to amplify TCR beta CDR3 regions. HTBI-primed RT-PCR formed the first round, and a multiplex PCR formed the second. TCRdb recomputed calls from the multiplex PCR reads with MiXCR, one row per CDR3 protein. The repertoire consists of about 740,000 distinct CDR3 sequences, with 40% occurring once and the leading ten covering about 40%. The CDR3 is 13 amino acids. Germline CDR1 is SGHAT and CDR2 is FQNNGV. Trimming removed 5 bases at V and 8 bases at J, with 15 bases between.

Material: peripheral blood. This sequence originates from an adult man with Graves' ophthalmopathy. The rearrangement links TRBV11-2 to TRBJ1-1, with a possible D match to TRBD1 (6 bases). As DNA, the CDR3 is TGTGCCAGCAGCCCCCCGGGGGGCGGCGAAGCTTTCTTT. Amino acid sequence: CASSPPGGGEAFF.